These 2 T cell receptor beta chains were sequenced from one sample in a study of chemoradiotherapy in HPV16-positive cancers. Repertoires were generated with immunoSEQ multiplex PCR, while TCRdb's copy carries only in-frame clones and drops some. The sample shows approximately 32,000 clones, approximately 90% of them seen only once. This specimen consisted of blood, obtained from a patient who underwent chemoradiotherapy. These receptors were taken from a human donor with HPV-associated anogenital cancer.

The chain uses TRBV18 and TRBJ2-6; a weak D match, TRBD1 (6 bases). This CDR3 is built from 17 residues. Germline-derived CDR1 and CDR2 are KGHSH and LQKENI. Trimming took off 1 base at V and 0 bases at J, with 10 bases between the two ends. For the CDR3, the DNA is TGTGCCAGCTCACCACGGACGGACAGCTCTGGGGCCAACGTCCTGACTTTC. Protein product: CASSPRTDSSGANVLTF.

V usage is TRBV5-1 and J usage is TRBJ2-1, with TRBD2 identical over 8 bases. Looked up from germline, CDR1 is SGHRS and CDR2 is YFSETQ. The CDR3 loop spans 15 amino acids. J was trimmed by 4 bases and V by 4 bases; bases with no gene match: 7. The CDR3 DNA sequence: TGCGCCAGCAGCGGAACTAGCGGTCTTTACAATGAGCAGTTCTTC. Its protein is CASSGTSGLYNEQFF.